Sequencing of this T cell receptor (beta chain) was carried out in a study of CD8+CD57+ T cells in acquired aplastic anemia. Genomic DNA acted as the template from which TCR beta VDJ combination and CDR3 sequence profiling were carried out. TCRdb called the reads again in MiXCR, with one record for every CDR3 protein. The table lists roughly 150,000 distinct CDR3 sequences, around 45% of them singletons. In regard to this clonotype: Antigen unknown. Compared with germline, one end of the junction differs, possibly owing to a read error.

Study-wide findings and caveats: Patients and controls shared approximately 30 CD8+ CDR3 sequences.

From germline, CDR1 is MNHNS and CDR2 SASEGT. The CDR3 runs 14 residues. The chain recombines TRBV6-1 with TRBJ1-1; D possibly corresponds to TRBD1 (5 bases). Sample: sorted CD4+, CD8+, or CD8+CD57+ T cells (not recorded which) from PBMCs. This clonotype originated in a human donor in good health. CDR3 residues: CACSRPGTNTEAFF. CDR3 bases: TGTGCCTGCAGCCGTCCCGGGACGAACACTGAAGCTTTCTTT.